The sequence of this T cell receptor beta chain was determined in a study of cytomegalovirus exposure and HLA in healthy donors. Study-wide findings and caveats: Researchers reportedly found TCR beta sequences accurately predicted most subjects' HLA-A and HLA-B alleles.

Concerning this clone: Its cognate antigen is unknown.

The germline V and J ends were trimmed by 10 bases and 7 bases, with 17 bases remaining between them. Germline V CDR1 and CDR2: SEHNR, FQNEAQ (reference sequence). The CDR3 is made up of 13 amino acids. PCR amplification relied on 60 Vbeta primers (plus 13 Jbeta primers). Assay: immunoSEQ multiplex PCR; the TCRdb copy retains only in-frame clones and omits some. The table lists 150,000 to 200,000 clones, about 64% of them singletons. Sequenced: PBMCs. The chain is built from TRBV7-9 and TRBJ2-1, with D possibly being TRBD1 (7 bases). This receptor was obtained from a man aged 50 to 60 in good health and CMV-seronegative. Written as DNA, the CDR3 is TGTGCCACCCTTGCAGGGGGGTGGAATGAGCAGTTCTTC. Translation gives CATLAGGWNEQFF.